These T cell receptor beta chains were read from a single sample in a study of blood T cell repertoires in COVID-19. The data were produced by immunoSEQ multiplex PCR, yet TCRdb's version contains in-frame clones alone and is incomplete. The data show roughly 300,000 clones, around 90% seen once. Sequenced input: PBMCs or T cells enriched from blood (not recorded which). The receptor set was obtained from a woman aged 30 to 39 who had recovered from COVID-19. Both conserved end residues are part of each CDR3. D genes are given only for firm matches. A clone size is listed for some rows: how often the clone was seen (once, few, many), or a class if it is expanded.

J gene: TRBJ1-5; D gene: .; clone size: .; V gene: TRBV5-6; CDR3 DNA: TGTGCCAGCAGCTTGGGGCAGACTAGCCAGCCCCAGCATTTT; CDR3 protein: CASSLGQTSQPQHF
J gene: TRBJ2-1; D gene: TRBD2; clone size: .; V gene: TRBV4-2; CDR3 DNA: TGTGCCAGCAGCCAAGTGCGCCCCCGGGGCGGGGGGGCGCATGAGCAGTTCTTC; CDR3 protein: CASSQVRPRGGGAHEQFF
J gene: TRBJ1-4; D gene: TRBD1; clone size: .; V gene: TRBV4-2; CDR3 DNA: TGTGCCAGCAGCCAAGAGGGACAGGGTGGGACTAATGAAAAACTGTTTTTT; CDR3 protein: CASSQEGQGGTNEKLFF
J gene: TRBJ1-5; D gene: .; clone size: .; V gene: TRBV5-5; CDR3 DNA: TGTGCCAGCAGCTTAGGAGGAGGCTGGGATCAGCCCCAGCATTTT; CDR3 protein: CASSLGGGWDQPQHF
J gene: TRBJ1-2; D gene: .; clone size: .; V gene: TRBV4-1; CDR3 DNA: TGCGCCAGCAGCCAAGCATCCGGACAGTACTATGGCTACACCTTC; CDR3 protein: CASSQASGQYYGYTF
J gene: TRBJ2-7; D gene: TRBD2; clone size: .; V gene: TRBV6-1; CDR3 DNA: TGTGCCAGCAGTGAACGCGGGGGGGCTAGCTTTAGAGACGAGCAGTACTTC; CDR3 protein: CASSERGGASFRDEQYF
J gene: TRBJ2-1; D gene: TRBD1; clone size: .; V gene: TRBV7-9; CDR3 DNA: TGTGCCAGCAGCCACAGGGGGAGTCAGGAAAACAATGAGCAGTTCTTC; CDR3 protein: CASSHRGSQENNEQFF
J gene: TRBJ1-6; D gene: .; clone size: .; V gene: TRBV3-1/TRBV3-2; CDR3 DNA: TGTGCCAGCAGCCAACAGGGTCCCTATAATTCACCCCTCCACTTT; CDR3 protein: CASSQQGPYNSPLHF
J gene: TRBJ1-6; D gene: TRBD1; clone size: once; V gene: TRBV6-1; CDR3 DNA: TGTGCCAGCAGTGAAACGCCGGGACAGGGGCATTCACCCCTCCACTTT; CDR3 protein: CASSETPGQGHSPLHF
J gene: TRBJ1-2; D gene: TRBD1; clone size: .; V gene: TRBV5-1; CDR3 DNA: TGCGCCAGCAGCGGGGGACAGGGTTATGGCTACACCTTC; CDR3 protein: CASSGGQGYGYTF
J gene: TRBJ1-1; D gene: TRBD1; clone size: .; V gene: TRBV19; CDR3 DNA: TGTGCCAGTAGTAACTCAACTTTTGGACAGGGTACCACTGAAGCTTTCTTT; CDR3 protein: CASSNSTFGQGTTEAFF
J gene: TRBJ2-7; D gene: TRBD1; clone size: .; V gene: TRBV11-3; CDR3 DNA: TGTGCCAGCAGCTTAGGTGCGGGGACAGGGTCCTACGAGCAGTACTTC; CDR3 protein: CASSLGAGTGSYEQYF
J gene: TRBJ1-4; D gene: .; clone size: .; V gene: TRBV5-6; CDR3 DNA: TGTGCCAGCAGCCGGCAGGGGCGGGATGAAAAACTGTTTTTT; CDR3 protein: CASSRQGRDEKLFF
J gene: TRBJ1-1; D gene: TRBD1; clone size: .; V gene: TRBV5-1; CDR3 DNA: TGCGCCAGCAGCGTGGGACAGTTGAACACTGAAGCTTTCTTT; CDR3 protein: CASSVGQLNTEAFF
J gene: TRBJ2-5; D gene: .; clone size: .; V gene: TRBV4-2; CDR3 DNA: TGTGCCAGCAGCCAAGAGCGCGAACAAGAGACCCAGTACTTC; CDR3 protein: CASSQEREQETQYF
J gene: TRBJ1-6; D gene: TRBD1; clone size: .; V gene: TRBV6-1; CDR3 DNA: TGTGCCAGCAGTGACACAGGGGTTAATTCACCCCTCCACTTT; CDR3 protein: CASSDTGVNSPLHF
J gene: TRBJ1-5; D gene: .; clone size: .; V gene: TRBV27; CDR3 DNA: TGTGCCAGCAGATCTAGATTAGGGGGCAATCAGCCCCAGCATTTT; CDR3 protein: CASRSRLGGNQPQHF
J gene: TRBJ1-4; D gene: .; clone size: .; V gene: TRBV5-1; CDR3 DNA: TGCGCCAGCAGCTTGGCCGGGGGAGGTGAAAAACTGTTTTTT; CDR3 protein: CASSLAGGGEKLFF
J gene: TRBJ1-2; D gene: .; clone size: .; V gene: TRBV5-6; CDR3 DNA: TGTGCCAGCAGCGCCGAGGGTTATTACACCTTC; CDR3 protein: CASSAEGYYTF
J gene: TRBJ1-6; D gene: .; clone size: .; V gene: TRBV27; CDR3 DNA: TGTGCCAGCAGTACCTCCTCCGGGACCTATAATTCACCCCTCCACTTT; CDR3 protein: CASSTSSGTYNSPLHF
J gene: TRBJ2-7; D gene: .; clone size: .; V gene: TRBV5-4; CDR3 DNA: TGTGCCAGCAGCTTGGCCGGGGGGCCCTACGAGCAGTACTTC; CDR3 protein: CASSLAGGPYEQYF
J gene: TRBJ1-3; D gene: .; clone size: .; V gene: TRBV19; CDR3 DNA: TGTGCCAGTATGGGGACTCCTGGCTCTGGAAACACCATATATTTT; CDR3 protein: CASMGTPGSGNTIYF
J gene: TRBJ1-1; D gene: .; clone size: .; V gene: TRBV2; CDR3 DNA: TGTGCCAGCAGTCAACAGGAATTGACTGAAGCTTTCTTT; CDR3 protein: CASSQQELTEAFF
J gene: TRBJ2-6; D gene: TRBD1; clone size: .; V gene: TRBV19; CDR3 DNA: TGTGCCAGTGGGGACAGGCTTGTTTGGGGGGCCAACGTCCTGACTTTC; CDR3 protein: CASGDRLVWGANVLTF